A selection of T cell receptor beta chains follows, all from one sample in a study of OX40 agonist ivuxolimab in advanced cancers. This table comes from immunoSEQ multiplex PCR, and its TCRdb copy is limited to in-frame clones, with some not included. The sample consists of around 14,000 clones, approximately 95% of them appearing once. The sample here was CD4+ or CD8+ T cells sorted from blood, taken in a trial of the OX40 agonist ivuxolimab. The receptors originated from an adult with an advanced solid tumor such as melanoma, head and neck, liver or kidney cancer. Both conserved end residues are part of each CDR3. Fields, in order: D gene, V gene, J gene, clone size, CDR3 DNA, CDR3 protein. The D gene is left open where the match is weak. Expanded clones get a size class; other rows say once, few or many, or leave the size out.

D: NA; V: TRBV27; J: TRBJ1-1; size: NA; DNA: TGTGCCAGCAGTTTCGGGGGGGGCACTGAAGCTTTCTTT; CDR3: CASSFGGGTEAFF
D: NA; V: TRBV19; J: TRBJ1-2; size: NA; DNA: TGTGCCAGTAGTATCTGGGACCGGAGTGGCTACACCTTC; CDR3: CASSIWDRSGYTF
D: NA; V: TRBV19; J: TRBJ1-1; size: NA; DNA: TGTGCCAGTAGTATCCAGGGGAACACTGAAGCTTTCTTT; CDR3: CASSIQGNTEAFF
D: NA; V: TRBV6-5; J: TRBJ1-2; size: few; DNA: TGTGCCAGCGCACGGGGGGATGGCTACACCTTC; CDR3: CASARGDGYTF
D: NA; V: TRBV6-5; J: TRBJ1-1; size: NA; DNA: TGTGCCAGCAGTTTTTTACAGGGCTCTGAAGCTTTCTTT; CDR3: CASSFLQGSEAFF
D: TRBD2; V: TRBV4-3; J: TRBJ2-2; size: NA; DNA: TGCGCCAGCAGCCCCGGACTAGCGGGAGGGCCTGACACCGGGGAGCTGTTTTTT; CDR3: CASSPGLAGGPDTGELFF
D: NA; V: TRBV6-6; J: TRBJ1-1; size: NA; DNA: TGTGCCAGCAGCCCCAAGGTAGTTAGGGACACTGAAGCTTTCTTT; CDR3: CASSPKVVRDTEAFF
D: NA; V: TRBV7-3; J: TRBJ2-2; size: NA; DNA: TGTGCCAGCAGCCCCTTTGGGGGCGGGGAGCTGTTTTTT; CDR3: CASSPFGGGELFF
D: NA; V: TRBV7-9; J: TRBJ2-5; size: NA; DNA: TGTGCCAGCAGATTAGGGTATGCGGGGTTGGAAGAGACCCAGTACTTC; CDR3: CASRLGYAGLEETQYF
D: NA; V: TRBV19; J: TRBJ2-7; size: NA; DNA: TGTGCCAGTAGTCAACCCTCCTACGAGCAGTACTTC; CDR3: CASSQPSYEQYF
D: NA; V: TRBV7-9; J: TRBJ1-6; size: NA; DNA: TGTGCCAGCAGAGGATCGACGATGTCCTATAATTCACCCCTCCACTTT; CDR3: CASRGSTMSYNSPLHF
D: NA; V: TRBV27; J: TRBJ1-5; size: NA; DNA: TGTGCCAGCAGTTTATCCGGGAATCAGCCCCAGCATTTT; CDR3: CASSLSGNQPQHF
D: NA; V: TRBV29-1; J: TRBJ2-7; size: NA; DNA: TGCAGCGTTGAAGATGCCCTCAGAGGCGGACGTTACGAGCAGTACTTC; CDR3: CSVEDALRGGRYEQYF
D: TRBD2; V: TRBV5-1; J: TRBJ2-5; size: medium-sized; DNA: TGCGCCAGCAGCTTTAGCGGGAGTGGAGAGACCCAGTACTTC; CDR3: CASSFSGSGETQYF
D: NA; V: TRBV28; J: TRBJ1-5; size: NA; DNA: TGTGCCAGCAGTTTGTTTGGGTCAGGGGACCGGGTTCAGCCCCAGCATTTT; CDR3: CASSLFGSGDRVQPQHF
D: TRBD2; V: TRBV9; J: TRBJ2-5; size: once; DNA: TGTGCCAGCAGCGTAAGTGGTTTGGTCCTAGCGGGGAGTGGAGAGACCCAGTACTTC; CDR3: CASSVSGLVLAGSGETQYF
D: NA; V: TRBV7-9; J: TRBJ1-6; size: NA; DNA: TGTGCCAGCAGCTTAGATGAGACTAATTCACCCCTCCACTTT; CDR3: CASSLDETNSPLHF
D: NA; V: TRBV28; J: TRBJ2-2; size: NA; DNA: TGTGCCAGCAGCCGATTGAGGTCGTCGGGTCGCACCGGGGAGCTGTTTTTT; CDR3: CASSRLRSSGRTGELFF
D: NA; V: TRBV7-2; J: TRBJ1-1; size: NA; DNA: TGTGCCAGCAGAGACCCCAGTTGGGTTGAAGCTTTCTTT; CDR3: CASRDPSWVEAFF
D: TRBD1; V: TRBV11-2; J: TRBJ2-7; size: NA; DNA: TGTGCCAGCAGCTTAGGTGGACAGGTCCTCTCCTACGAGCAGTACTTC; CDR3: CASSLGGQVLSYEQYF
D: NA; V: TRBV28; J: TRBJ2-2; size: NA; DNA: TGTGCCAGCACCCTATCTGGTGCCGGGGAGCTGTTTTTT; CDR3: CASTLSGAGELFF
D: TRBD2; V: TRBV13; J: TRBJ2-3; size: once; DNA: TGTGCCAGCAGGCCCTTAAAAGCGGGGGGTGTCACAGATACGCAGTATTTT; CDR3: CASRPLKAGGVTDTQYF
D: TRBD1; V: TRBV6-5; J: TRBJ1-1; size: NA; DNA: TGTGCCAGCAGTGTGGCAGGGGGGAGCACTGAAGCTTTCTTT; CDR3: CASSVAGGSTEAFF
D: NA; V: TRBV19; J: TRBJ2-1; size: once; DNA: TGTGCCAGTACCCCGGGGCCCCTCTTCAATGAGCAGTTCTTC; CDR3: CASTPGPLFNEQFF
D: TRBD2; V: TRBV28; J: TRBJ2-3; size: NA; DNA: TGTGCGACTAGCGGGAGAAGGTCCCCAGGCCGAGGAGATACGCAGTATTTT; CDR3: CATSGRRSPGRGDTQYF
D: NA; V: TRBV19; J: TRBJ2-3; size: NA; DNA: TGTGCCAGTAGTACAAGGGTGGCAGATACGCAGTATTTT; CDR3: CASSTRVADTQYF
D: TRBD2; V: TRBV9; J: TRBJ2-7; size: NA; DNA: TGTGCCAGCAGCGTAGATCTAGCGGAGATATACGAGCAGTACTTC; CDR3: CASSVDLAEIYEQYF
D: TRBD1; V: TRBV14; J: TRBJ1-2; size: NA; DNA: TGTGCCAGCAGCCTCGAACTGACAGGGGGCAAATATGGCCACACCTTC; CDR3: CASSLELTGGKYGHTF
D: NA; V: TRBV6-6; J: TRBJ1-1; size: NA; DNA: TGTGCCATCTCGGAAATGGGGGGCACTGAAGCTTTCTTT; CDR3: CAISEMGGTEAFF
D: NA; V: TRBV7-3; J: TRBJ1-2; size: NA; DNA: TGTGCCAGCAGCATACTTCCGGAGTCCTATGGCTACACCTTC; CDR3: CASSILPESYGYTF
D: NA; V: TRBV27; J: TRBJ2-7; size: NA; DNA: TGTGCCAGCGCGATTCAGGGTTATTCCTACGAGCAGTACTTC; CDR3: CASAIQGYSYEQYF
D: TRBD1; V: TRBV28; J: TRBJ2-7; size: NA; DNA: TGTGCCAGCAGTTCCAGCAGGGGGCTGCGAGAGCAGTACTTC; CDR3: CASSSSRGLREQYF
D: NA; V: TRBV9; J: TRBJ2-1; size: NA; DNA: TGTGCCAGCAGCGTAGGGACGGGGTCCTACAATGAGCAGTTCTTC; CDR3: CASSVGTGSYNEQFF
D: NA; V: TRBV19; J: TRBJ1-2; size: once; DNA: TGTGCCAGTCATCTCCAGGGGAACTATGGCTACACCTTC; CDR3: CASHLQGNYGYTF
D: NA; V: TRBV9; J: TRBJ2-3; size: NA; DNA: TGTGCCAGCAGCGCAACAGATACGCAGTATTTT; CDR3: CASSATDTQYF
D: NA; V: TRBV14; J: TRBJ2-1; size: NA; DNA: TGTGCCAGCAGCCCTACAGGGTTGTTTTTAAATGAGCAGTTCTTC; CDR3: CASSPTGLFLNEQFF
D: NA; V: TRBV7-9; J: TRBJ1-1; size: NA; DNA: TGTGCCAGCAGCTTAGACAGGGCGGGGACTGAAGCTTTCTTT; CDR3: CASSLDRAGTEAFF
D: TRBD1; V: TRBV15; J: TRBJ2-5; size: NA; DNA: TGTGCCACCAGCAGAGAACAGGGGGAGAGTGAGACCCAGTACTTC; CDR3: CATSREQGESETQYF
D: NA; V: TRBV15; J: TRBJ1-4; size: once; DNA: TGTGCCACCAGCAGAGGGGAAAAACTGTTTTTT; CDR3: CATSRGEKLFF
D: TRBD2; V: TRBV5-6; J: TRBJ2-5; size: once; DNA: TGTGCCAGCAGCTTGGCCAACGAGGGACTACGGGGGACCCAGTACTTC; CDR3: CASSLANEGLRGTQYF
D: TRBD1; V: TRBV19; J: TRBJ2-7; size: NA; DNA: TGTGCCAGTAGTATATACGGACAGGGGATCAACGAGCAGTACTTC; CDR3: CASSIYGQGINEQYF
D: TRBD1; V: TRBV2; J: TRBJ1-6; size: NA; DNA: TGTGCCAGCAGTGAAGGACAGGGGGTGTCACCCCTCCACTTT; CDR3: CASSEGQGVSPLHF
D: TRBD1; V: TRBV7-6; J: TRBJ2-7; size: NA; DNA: TGTGCCAGCAGCTTACTCGGACAGGGCATCGGCTACGAGCAGTACTTC; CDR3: CASSLLGQGIGYEQYF
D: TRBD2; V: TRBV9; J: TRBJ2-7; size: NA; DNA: TGTGCCAGCAGCGTAGGAATCGCGGGACTAATCTACGAGCAGTACTTC; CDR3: CASSVGIAGLIYEQYF
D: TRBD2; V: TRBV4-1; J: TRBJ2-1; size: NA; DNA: TGCGCCAGCAGCCAAGAGCCTAGCGGGGTCCGAGAGCAGTTCTTC; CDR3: CASSQEPSGVREQFF
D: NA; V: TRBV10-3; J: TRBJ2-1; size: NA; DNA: TGTGCCATCAGAGTCGTGACGTACAATGAGCAGTTCTTC; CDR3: CAIRVVTYNEQFF
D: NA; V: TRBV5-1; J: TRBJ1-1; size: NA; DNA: TGCGCCAGCAGCTTGGTTTCGGGACAAGCAAACACTGAAGCTTTCTTT; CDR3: CASSLVSGQANTEAFF
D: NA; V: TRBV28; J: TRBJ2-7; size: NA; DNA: TGTGCCAGCGCCAGAGGTCTGACCTCCTACGAGCAGTACTTC; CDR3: CASARGLTSYEQYF
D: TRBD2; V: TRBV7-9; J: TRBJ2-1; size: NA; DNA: TGTGCCAGCAGCTTACGGACTAGCGGGAACCCGGCGTACAATGAGCAGTTCTTC; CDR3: CASSLRTSGNPAYNEQFF
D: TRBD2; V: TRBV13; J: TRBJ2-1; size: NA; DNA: TGTGCCAGCAGCTTATATAGCGGGGGTCTAAATGAGCAGTTCTTC; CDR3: CASSLYSGGLNEQFF
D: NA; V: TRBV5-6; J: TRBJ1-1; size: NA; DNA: TGTGCCAGCAGCTTAATCCTGAACACTGAAGCTTTCTTT; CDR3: CASSLILNTEAFF